The 6 T cell receptor beta chains below all came from one sample that was sequenced in a study of cytomegalovirus exposure and HLA in healthy donors. The PCR was carried out with 60 Vbeta primers and 13 Jbeta primers. This table comes from immunoSEQ multiplex PCR, and its TCRdb copy is limited to in-frame clones, with some not included. The data contain around 150,000 clones, around four fifths of them singletons. Sequencing input: PBMCs. The receptors shown here come from a girl aged 2-15 years in good health and CMV-seropositive.

This sequence joins TRBV7-6 and TRBJ2-7; TRBD1 agrees at 7 bases. CDR3 size: 14 residues. Trimming took 5 bases from V and 7 from J; bases not matched to a gene: 11. CDR1 and CDR2 (germline): SGHVS, FNYEAQ. CDR3 in DNA: TGTGCCAGCAGCAAGGGGACAGAACTTACGGAGCAGTACTTC. Translating gives CASSKGTELTEQYF.

The chain has TRBV2 and TRBJ1-1; D unclear. This CDR3 comprises 11 residues. V lost 3 bases and J lost 8, with 7 bases in between. CDR1 and CDR2 (germline): SNHLY, FYNNEI. CDR3 region: CASSDFREAFF. DNA of the CDR3: TGTGCCAGCAGTGACTTCCGGGAAGCTTTCTTT.

The genes are TRBV29-1 and TRBJ2-1; no clear D gene. CDR1 SQVTM and CDR2 ANQGSEA come from the germline V gene. CDR3 length equals 12 residues. V lost 4 bases to trimming and J lost 4 bases, with 8 bases between them. The CDR3 DNA sequence: TGCAGCGTTGTCGAGGTTTACAATGAGCAGTTCTTC. Translation: CSVVEVYNEQFF.

V usage is TRBV19 and J usage is TRBJ2-4; 12 positions match TRBD2. J gave up 4 bases and V 4 bases, and 2 bases lay outside the gene matches. This CDR3 contains 15 residues. Germline CDR1 LNHDA, CDR2 SQIVND (reference sequence). The chain's CDR3 is CASSTTSGRKNIQYF. DNA of the CDR3: TGTGCCAGTAGTACGACTAGCGGGAGAAAAAACATTCAGTACTTC.

This clone has only a few counts. V usage is TRBV21-1 and J usage is TRBJ1-2; the table gives TRBD1 as D, unverified against the DNA. TRBV21-1 is listed as a pseudogene. There are 15 residues in the CDR3. Here the CDR3 reads CASSKRGDRGYGYTF. The CDR3 bases are TGTGCCAGCAGCAAAAGGGGGGACAGGGGCTATGGCTACACCTTC.

This clone was picked up a small number of times. The chain couples TRBV30 to TRBJ2-3, with TRBD2 matching 11 bases. Trimming at V came to 2 bases and at J to 3 bases, leaving 7 bases not matched to a gene. The CDR3 contains 16 residues. Looked up from germline, CDR1 is GTSNPN and CDR2 is SVGIG (reference sequence). The CDR3 spells CAWSPTSGKVTDTQYF. CDR3 nucleotides: TGTGCCTGGAGTCCGACTAGCGGGAAAGTGACAGATACGCAGTATTTT.